Listed below are T cell receptor beta chains from one sample, sequenced in a study of T cell changes during pregnancy in multiple sclerosis. Assay: immunoSEQ multiplex PCR; the TCRdb copy retains only in-frame clones and omits some. Seen here are some 40,000 clones, 94% observed once, and the top ten hold about 1.8%. Sample: peripheral blood, taken in the third trimester of pregnancy. All receptors derive from a female donor with multiple sclerosis, enrolled in a pregnancy study. Both conserved end residues are part of each CDR3. A D gene is named only where the DNA matches it firmly.

cdr3_length: 13
d_call: .
j_call: TRBJ2-7
v_call: TRBV16
cdr3_aa: CASSRSPAYEQYF
cdr3_nt: TGTGCCAGCAGCAGAAGCCCTGCCTACGAGCAGTACTTC

cdr3_length: 15
d_call: TRBD2
j_call: TRBJ2-5
v_call: TRBV6-1
cdr3_aa: CASSVGAGGGETQYF
cdr3_nt: TGTGCCAGCAGTGTAGGTGCGGGAGGAGGAGAGACCCAGTACTTC

cdr3_length: 15
d_call: TRBD2
j_call: TRBJ2-7
v_call: TRBV29-1
cdr3_aa: CSVETSGGLTYEQYF
cdr3_nt: TGCAGCGTTGAGACTAGCGGGGGCCTCACCTACGAGCAGTACTTC

cdr3_length: 16
d_call: TRBD1
j_call: TRBJ1-6
v_call: TRBV4-1
cdr3_aa: CASSPTTGTGNSPLHF
cdr3_nt: TGCGCCAGCAGCCCTACTACCGGGACAGGGAATTCACCCCTCCACTTT

cdr3_length: 14
d_call: .
j_call: TRBJ1-1
v_call: TRBV4-3
cdr3_aa: CASSQDLLWAEAFF
cdr3_nt: TGCGCCAGCAGCCAAGATCTACTATGGGCTGAAGCTTTCTTT

cdr3_length: 15
d_call: .
j_call: TRBJ1-2
v_call: TRBV7-2
cdr3_aa: CASSLGMVGGYGYTF
cdr3_nt: TGTGCCAGCAGCTTAGGAATGGTAGGAGGGTATGGCTACACCTTC

cdr3_length: 15
d_call: TRBD1
j_call: TRBJ1-2
v_call: TRBV30
cdr3_aa: CAWKWSDRVNYGYTF
cdr3_nt: TGTGCCTGGAAATGGTCGGACAGGGTCAACTATGGCTACACCTTC

cdr3_length: 15
d_call: TRBD2
j_call: TRBJ2-3
v_call: TRBV9
cdr3_aa: CASSPSGRDADTQYF
cdr3_nt: TGTGCCAGCAGCCCTAGCGGGAGAGATGCAGATACGCAGTATTTT

cdr3_length: 15
d_call: .
j_call: TRBJ1-5
v_call: TRBV30
cdr3_aa: CAWSVDFSGNQPQHF
cdr3_nt: TGTGCCTGGAGTGTAGATTTCTCAGGCAATCAGCCCCAGCATTTT

cdr3_length: 13
d_call: TRBD2
j_call: TRBJ2-1
v_call: TRBV15
cdr3_aa: CATSSKRSGSLLF
cdr3_nt: TGTGCCACCAGCAGCAAAAGGAGCGGGAGTTTGCTCTTC